This T cell receptor (beta chain) was obtained from a study of T-cell memory formation after mild COVID-19. For the study at large: TCR clusters showed largely donor specificity. Study observations and caveats: Clones shrinking from day 15 to 85 showed even CD4/CD8 mixes; later expanders tilted CD4+.

TCRdb reanalysed the 5' RACE reads using MiXCR and keeps one entry per CDR3 protein. Among around 250,000 distinct CDR3 sequences listed, 15% to 20% were seen once. Of note for this clonotype: The target antigen is unknown.

In germline, CDR1 is MNHEY, CDR2 SVGAGI. The CDR3 consists of 15 residues. V dropped 6 bases and J dropped 8 bases, with 20 bases sitting between them. Sequenced: PBMCs or a T cell subset sorted from them (not recorded which). The J gene is TRBJ2-1, the V gene TRBV6-5, with D perhaps TRBD1 or TRBD2 (5 bases each). The receptor was isolated from a man between 18 and 29 years old who had mild COVID-19 (a few samples of this study predate the infection). Cell type and time point are not known. CDR3: CASSRDAPTLDEQFF. CDR3 DNA: TGTGCCAGCAGCCGGGACGCCCCTACATTGGATGAGCAGTTCTTC.